The 2 T cell receptor beta chains below were found in one sample sequenced in a study of shared clonotypes between healthy human individuals. Profiling relied on immunoSEQ multiplex PCR, and the TCRdb table lists in-frame clones only, not all of them. The table shows some 1.4 million clones, with over 95% occurring only once. Material for sequencing was naive CD4+ T cells sorted from blood. As to subset: CD45RA+ positively selected. Receptors originate from a man younger than 40 in good health.

The sample holds one count of this clone. V is TRBV7-6 and J is TRBJ1-3; no firm D call. Trimming stripped 6 bases from V and 0 bases from J, with 15 bases between. Germline CDR1 reads SGHVS; CDR2 reads FNYEAQ. This CDR3 has 16 residues. The CDR3: CASRGWGSSSGNTIYF. The CDR3 DNA sequence: TGTGCCAGCAGGGGTTGGGGATCGAGCTCTGGAAACACCATATATTTT.

This chain uses TRBV28 with TRBJ1-2, with 7 positions matching TRBD1. V gave up 5 bases and J gave up 7 bases; unmatched junction bases: 13. The CDR3 has 15 residues. Germline CDR1 and CDR2: MDHEN and SYDVKM. The CDR3, as DNA: TGTGCCAGCAGTCAACCGCGGACAGGTGTGGGTGGCTACACCTTC. Its protein product is CASSQPRTGVGGYTF.